This T cell receptor (beta chain) came from a study of human T cells and chemical hapten exposure. This clonotype was recorded a few times. Its antigen is not identified. Trimming took off 1 base at V and 3 bases at J, with 9 bases between the two ends. This CDR3 region has 14 residues. Germline assignment: CDR1 MGHDK and CDR2 SYGVNS. Specified time point: patch test 3, about 24 weeks after DPC sensitization. Regarding treatment: therapeutic diphenylcyclopropenone sensitization with weekly scalp DPC. Alopecia patients deemed DPC-suitable, aged 18 to 70, excluding pregnancy. General study points: In the PT1 data, expanded TCR counts showed a positive correlation with patch test score.

Unique molecular identifiers were affixed to discrete cDNA molecules within the library. TCRdb redid the calling of the RACE reads with MiXCR, one entry per CDR3 protein. The sample yields about 89,000 distinct CDR3 sequences, 10% to 15% seen once. The gene calls are TRBV25-1 and TRBJ1-2; D is perhaps TRBD1 (6 bases). The sample consisted of whole blood, taken in connection with sensitization to the hapten diphenylcyclopropenone (DPC). The source is a woman in her forties or fifties with alopecia areata. Some clones in this sample may be carry-over from other donors' samples. The CDR3 DNA follows: TGTGCCAGCAGTGAATCTGGGGGCTACTATGGCTACACCTTC. This codes for CASSESGGYYGYTF.